The 14 T cell receptor beta chains given below trace back to one sample, sequenced in a study of blood T cells in healthy people across ages. Alongside a J-beta primer mix, a sample-barcoded 5' primer served in a second PCR lasting roughly 6 to 11 cycles. One entry per CDR3 protein, called by TCRdb with MiXCR from the 5' RACE reads. The data show almost 1 million distinct CDR3 sequences, with approximately 50% seen just once and over 20% held by the top ten. Sequencing was done on a sample of blood. These receptors came from a woman aged 60-75 years in good health.

The V gene is TRBV6-5, the J gene TRBJ2-5; 7 nucleotides align to TRBD1. Germline-derived CDR1 and CDR2 are MNHEY and SVGAGI. Losses at the gene ends were 5 bases for V and 5 bases for J; bases not matched to a gene: 8. CDR3 length: 14 residues. In DNA, the CDR3 is TGTGCCAGCAGTGGTAGGGGGCGAGGTGAGACCCAGTACTTC. It specifies CASSGRGRGETQYF.

This clonotype appeared a few times. The rearrangement links TRBV7-9 to TRBJ1-5; no reliable D call. Germline V gene sequence: CDR1 SEHNR, CDR2 FQNEAQ (reference sequence). The length of the CDR3 is 13 residues. Deletions cut 5 bases from V and 5 bases from J, with 10 bases between. CDR3 residues: CASSVLDHQPQHF. In DNA form, the CDR3 reads TGTGCCAGCAGCGTCTTGGATCATCAGCCCCAGCATTTT. Complete variable domain (other parts from reference TRBV7-9 and TRBJ1-5): DTGVSQNPRHKITKRGQNVTFRCDPISEHNRLYWYRQTLGQGPEFLTYFQNEAQLEKSRLLSDRFSAERPKGSFSTLEIQRTEQGDSAMYLCASSVLDHQPQHFGDGTRLSIL.

This clonotype was counted once. The chain combines TRBV27 with TRBJ2-1; 9 nucleotides align to TRBD2. The CDR3 is 13 residues long. Germline trimming cut 5 bases from V and 10 bases from J; bases unmatched to any gene: 6. Germline V gene data show CDR1 as MNHEY and CDR2 as SMNVEV (reference sequence). CDR3: CASSGLAMLEQFF. CDR3 DNA sequence: TGTGCCAGCAGTGGACTAGCGATGTTAGAGCAGTTCTTC.

The rearrangement links TRBV20-1 to TRBJ2-3; D gene unclear. Trimming left V 8 bases short and J 2 bases short, with 8 bases between. Per germline, CDR1 DFQATT and CDR2 SNEGSKA (reference sequence). This CDR3 comprises 11 residues. The CDR3 DNA reads as TGCAGTCCTGGAAACACAGATACGCAGTATTTT. Its translation: CSPGNTDTQYF.

This clonotype has a single count. The DNA for the CDR3 is TGTGCCAGCAGAAGGGATGTCGATGAGCAGTACTTC. It codes for CASRRDVDEQYF. The chain links TRBV2 to TRBJ2-5; D unresolved. Germline V lookup: CDR1 SNHLY, CDR2 FYNNEI. The CDR3 is 12 residues long. V lost 6 bases, J lost 11 bases, and 16 bases lay in between.

The chain joins TRBV6-2 or TRBV6-3 to TRBJ2-3; D possibly corresponds to TRBD1 (6 bases). The germline gives CDR1 MNHEY, CDR2 SVGEGT. The V gene lost 0 bases and the J gene lost 9 bases, with 13 bases spanning the gap. CDR3 length equals 14 residues. The CDR3 nucleotides read TGTGCCAGCAGTTACTCGACTGGGGACAAAACGCAGTATTTT. Translation gives CASSYSTGDKTQYF.

The V and J genes are TRBV20-1 and TRBJ1-4; TRBD1 is a possible D gene (6 bases). This CDR3 contains 13 residues. Germline CDR1 and CDR2: DFQATT and SNEGSKA (reference sequence). With 3 bases removed from V and 7 bases from J, the gap between germline ends came to 12 bases. The DNA of the CDR3 is TGCAGTGCTAGGGACAGAAGAATTGAAAAACTGTTTTTT. Translated: CSARDRRIEKLFF.

The genes are TRBV4-1 and TRBJ2-5, with D possibly being TRBD2 (5 bases). Trimming pared 1 base from V and 2 bases from J, leaving 14 bases between. The CDR3 is 16 amino acids. The germline V gene encodes CDR1 MGHRA and CDR2 YSYEKL. CDR3 nucleotide sequence: TGCGCCAGCAGCCAAGGGCCGGGGTCGGCACAAGAGACCCAGTACTTC. Translated: CASSQGPGSAQETQYF.

This clonotype was found many times. The rearrangement joins TRBV29-1 to TRBJ2-7, with D hard to call. The germline gives CDR1 SQVTM, CDR2 ANQGSEA. The V gene lost 4 bases and the J gene lost 3 bases, with 7 bases spanning the gap. The CDR3 length is 11 residues. CDR3 nucleotide sequence: TGCAGCGTTGGAATGGGCTACGAGCAGTACTTC. Its protein product is CSVGMGYEQYF.

This clonotype showed up just a few times. This sequence joins TRBV7-8 and TRBJ2-6; D not resolved. The CDR3 length is 19 residues. V was clipped by 1 base and J by 1 base, with 17 bases between them. Germline V gene lookup returns CDR1 SGHVS and CDR2 FQNEAQ. The DNA of the CDR3 is TGTGCCAGCAGCTTAGTACCCGGCTCAGAGCCATCTGGGGCCAACGTCCTGACTTTC. Translated, it gives CASSLVPGSEPSGANVLTF.

The chain carries TRBV9 and TRBJ2-7; D might be TRBD2 (6 bases). V lost 5 bases to trimming and J lost 7 bases, with 13 bases between them. The CDR3 runs to 12 residues. Germline CDR1 reads SGDLS; CDR2 reads YYNGEE. The CDR3 DNA reads TGTGCCAGCAGTGCTGGGGGGAGGGAGCAGTACTTC. As protein: CASSAGGREQYF.

This rearrangement joins TRBV5-1 to TRBJ2-5; 7 bases agree with TRBD1. From germline, CDR1 is SGHRS and CDR2 YFSETQ. V lost 5 bases and J lost 0; bases outside the gene matches: 10. CDR3 length: 16 amino acids. The CDR3 DNA is TGCGCCAGCAGTCAGAGCGTAGGGGGCCACCAAGAGACCCAGTACTTC. Its translation: CASSQSVGGHQETQYF. Variable domain in full (rest from reference TRBV5-1 and TRBJ2-5): KAGVTQTPRYLIKTRGQQVTLSCSPISGHRSVSWYQQTPGQGLQFLFEYFSETQRNKGNFPGRFSGRQFSNSRSEMNVSTLELGDSALYLCASSQSVGGHQETQYFGPGTRLLVL.

This clonotype has just a few counts. This chain connects TRBV14 to TRBJ1-2; no clear D gene. With 4 bases removed from V and 1 base from J, the gap between germline ends came to 10 bases. CDR1 is SGHDN, CDR2 FVKESK, per germline. The CDR3 totals 14 residues. The CDR3, as DNA: TGTGCCAGCAGCCCTCGTGAGGGTAACTATGGCTACACCTTC. It translates to CASSPREGNYGYTF.

This chain uses TRBV27 with TRBJ1-5; the D is unclear. V shed 6 bases and J shed 5 bases, with 17 bases lying between them. This CDR3 is 15 amino acids long. From germline, CDR1 is MNHEY and CDR2 SMNVEV (reference sequence). The CDR3 loop is CASSLVPFADQPQHF. The CDR3 DNA reads TGTGCCAGCAGCCTTGTTCCGTTCGCCGATCAGCCCCAGCATTTT.